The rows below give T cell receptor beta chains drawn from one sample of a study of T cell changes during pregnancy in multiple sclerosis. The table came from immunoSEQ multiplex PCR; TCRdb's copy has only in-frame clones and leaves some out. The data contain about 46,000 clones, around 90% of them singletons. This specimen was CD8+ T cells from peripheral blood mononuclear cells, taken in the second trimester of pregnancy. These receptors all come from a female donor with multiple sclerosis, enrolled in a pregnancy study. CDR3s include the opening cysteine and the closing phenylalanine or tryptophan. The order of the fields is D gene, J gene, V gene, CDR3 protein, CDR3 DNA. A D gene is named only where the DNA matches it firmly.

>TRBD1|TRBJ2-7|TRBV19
CASSIGNRGYEQYF
TGTGCCAGTAGTATAGGTAACAGGGGCTACGAGCAGTACTTC
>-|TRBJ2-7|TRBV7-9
CASSLDAGTSSYEQYF
TGTGCCAGCAGCTTAGATGCAGGGACAAGCTCCTACGAGCAGTACTTC
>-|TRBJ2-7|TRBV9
CASSVGGGEAYEQYF
TGTGCCAGCAGCGTAGGTGGCGGGGAGGCCTACGAGCAGTACTTC
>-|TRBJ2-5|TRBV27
CASSLFPGRQETQYF
TGTGCCAGCAGTTTATTCCCAGGGCGACAAGAGACCCAGTACTTC
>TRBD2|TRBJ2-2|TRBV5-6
CASSLRTSENTGELLF
TGTGCCAGCAGCCTTCGGACTAGCGAGAACACCGGGGAGCTGCTTTTT
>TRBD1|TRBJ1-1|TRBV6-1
CASSKTGDSSSEAFF
TGTGCCAGCAGCAAGACAGGGGATAGTTCCAGTGAAGCTTTCTTT
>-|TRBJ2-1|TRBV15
CATSRVELNEQFF
TGTGCCACCAGCAGAGTGGAGCTCAATGAGCAGTTCTTC
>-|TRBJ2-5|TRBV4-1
CASSQDPEYQETQYF
TGCGCCAGCAGCCAAGACCCCGAGTACCAAGAGACCCAGTACTTC
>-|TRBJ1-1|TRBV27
CASSPLPMNTEAFF
TGTGCCAGCAGTCCGCTGCCTATGAACACTGAAGCTTTCTTT
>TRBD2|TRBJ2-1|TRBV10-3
CAISELGLAGSSSYNEQFF
TGTGCCATCAGTGAGTTAGGACTAGCGGGGTCAAGCTCCTACAATGAGCAGTTCTTC
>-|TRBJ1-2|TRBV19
CASSPSLGPGDSHGYTF
TGTGCCAGTAGTCCCTCCCTGGGGCCGGGGGACTCCCATGGCTACACCTTC
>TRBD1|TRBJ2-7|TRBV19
CASARGQGLSYEQYF
TGTGCCAGTGCACGCGGACAGGGTTTGTCCTACGAGCAGTACTTC
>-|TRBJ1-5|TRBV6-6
CASSYAAGSHQPQHF
TGTGCCAGCAGTTACGCGGCAGGGTCCCATCAGCCCCAGCATTTT
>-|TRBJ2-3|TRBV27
CASSFGQFYGQYF
TGTGCCAGCAGTTTCGGACAGTTTTACGGGCAGTATTTT
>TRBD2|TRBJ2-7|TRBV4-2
CASSQGTPGLAGRTYEQYF
TGTGCCAGCAGCCAGGGGACCCCGGGACTAGCGGGGAGAACCTACGAGCAGTACTTC
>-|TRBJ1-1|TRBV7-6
CASSLSGGPDTEAFF
TGTGCCAGCAGCCTGTCCGGGGGGCCGGACACTGAAGCTTTCTTT
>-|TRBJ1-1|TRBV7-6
CASSPVNTEAFF
TGTGCCAGCAGCCCAGTGAACACTGAAGCTTTCTTT
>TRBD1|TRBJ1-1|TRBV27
CASSFSPGSYGQGGPNTEAFF
TGTGCCAGCAGTTTTTCCCCCGGCTCTTACGGACAGGGCGGTCCGAACACTGAAGCTTTCTTT